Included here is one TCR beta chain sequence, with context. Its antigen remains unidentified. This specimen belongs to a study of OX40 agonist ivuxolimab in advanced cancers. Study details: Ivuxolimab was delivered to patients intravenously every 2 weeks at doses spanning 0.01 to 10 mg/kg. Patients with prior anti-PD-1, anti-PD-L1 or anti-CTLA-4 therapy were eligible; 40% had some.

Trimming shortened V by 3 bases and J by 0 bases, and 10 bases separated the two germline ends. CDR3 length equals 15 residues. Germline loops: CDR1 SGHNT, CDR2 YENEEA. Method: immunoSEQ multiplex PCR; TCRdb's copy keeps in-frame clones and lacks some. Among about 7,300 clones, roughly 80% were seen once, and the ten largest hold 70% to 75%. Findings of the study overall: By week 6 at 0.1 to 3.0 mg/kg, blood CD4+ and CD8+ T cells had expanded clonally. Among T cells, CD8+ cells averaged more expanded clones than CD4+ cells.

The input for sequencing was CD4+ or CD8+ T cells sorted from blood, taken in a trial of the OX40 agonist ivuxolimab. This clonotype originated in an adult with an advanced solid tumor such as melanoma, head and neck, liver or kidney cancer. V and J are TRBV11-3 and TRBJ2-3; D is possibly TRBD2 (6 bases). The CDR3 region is CASSFTGSSTDTQYF. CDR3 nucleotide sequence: TGTGCCAGCAGCTTTACCGGGAGTAGCACAGATACGCAGTATTTT.